This T cell receptor (beta chain) was documented in a study of blood T cells in healthy people across ages. Regarding the study as a whole: Diversity figures derived from one million T cells were judged to underestimate the true value.

The junction had 4 bases not matched to a gene; V was cut back by 6 bases and J by 3 bases. The CDR3 has 14 residues. CDR1 and CDR2 (germline): MNHEY, SVGAGI. The second PCR ran roughly 6 to 11 cycles with a sample-barcoded 5' primer and J-beta primers. Each cDNA was tagged by a template-switch adaptor containing 12 random nucleotides. MiXCR, run by TCRdb on the 5' RACE reads, gives a single entry per CDR3 protein. This sample has some 790,000 distinct CDR3 sequences; about 30% occur once, and the top ten carry roughly 17%. This clonotype has at least ten counts. The target antigen is unknown. Material for sequencing was blood. The chain recombines TRBV6-5 with TRBJ1-2; 10 positions match TRBD1. This clonotype was sampled from a woman of 80 years or more in good health. The DNA for the CDR3 is TGTGCCAGCAGGGGACAGGGGCGATACTATGGCTACACCTTC. Its translation: CASRGQGRYYGYTF.